One sample yielded the 11 T cell receptor beta chains listed below, sequenced in a study of cytomegalovirus exposure and HLA in healthy donors. The PCR used 60 Vbeta and 13 Jbeta primers. TCRdb keeps only in-frame clones here, not all; method: immunoSEQ multiplex PCR. Of around 79,000 clones listed, around 72% are singletons. The source material was PBMCs. The receptor set was obtained from a woman aged 40 to 50 in good health and CMV-seropositive.

CDR3 bases: TGTGCCTGGAGTGTAAGCGGCGGGGTCTCCTACGAGCAGTACTTC. Protein: CAWSVSGGVSYEQYF. V is TRBV30 and J is TRBJ2-7, with D perhaps matching TRBD2 (6 bases). The germline V gene has CDR1 GTSNPN and CDR2 SVGIG (reference sequence). Trimming stripped 0 bases from V and 0 bases from J, with 12 bases between. This CDR3 region has 15 residues.

As to this clone: An end of the junction differs from the germline gene, which may be a read error. V gene TRBV5-1 combines with J gene TRBJ1-5, with unresolved D. This CDR3 region has 13 residues. Germline V gives CDR1 SGHRS, CDR2 YFSETQ. The CDR3, as DNA: TGCGCCAGCAGTTTGGACCCTATTGAGCCCCAGCATTTT. Translating gives CASSLDPIEPQHF.

This clone appeared once. The chain employs TRBV7-2 and TRBJ1-3, with D possibly matching TRBD1 (5 bases). This CDR3 spans 14 amino acids. V was clipped by 3 bases and J by 4 bases, with 10 bases between them. Per the germline V gene, CDR1 is SGHTA and CDR2 is FQGNSA. In DNA form, the CDR3 reads TGTGCCAGCAGCTTTGGGGGGGACGGAAACACCATATATTTT. Protein sequence: CASSFGGDGNTIYF. Based on the CDR3 plus reference TRBV7-2 and TRBJ1-3, the full variable domain is GAGVSQSPSNKVTEKGKDVELRCDPISGHTALYWYRQSLGQGLEFLIYFQGNSAPDKSGLPSDRFSAERTGGSVSTLTIQRTQQEDSAVYLCASSFGGDGNTIYFGEGSWLTVV.

A note on this clone: Germline is not matched at one junction end, which may reflect a read error. The identical CDR3 is also encoded by other nucleotide sequences in the sample. The rearrangement uses TRBV30 and TRBJ2-1; D uncertain. The CDR3 extends over 13 amino acids. Germline V gene data show CDR1 as GTSNPN and CDR2 as SVGIG (reference sequence). Here the CDR3 DNA reads TGTGCTTGGAATATTTTATCCCCCCCTGAGCAGTTCTTC. This encodes CAWNILSPPEQFF.

This chain uses TRBV4-3 with TRBJ2-1; D remains ambiguous. V was shortened by 4 bases and J by 4 bases, with 8 bases between the two germline ends. This CDR3 has 13 amino acids. Germline CDR1 is LGHNA and CDR2 is YSLEER. The CDR3 is CASSPDKYNEQFF. As DNA, the CDR3 is TGCGCCAGCAGCCCCGACAAATACAATGAGCAGTTCTTC.

This clone has just a few counts. The junction and the germline gene differ at one end; a read error may be behind it. The chain combines TRBV2 with TRBJ2-7, with D perhaps TRBD1 (6 bases). The CDR3 is 12 residues long. The germline gives CDR1 SNHLY, CDR2 FYNNEI. CDR3 coding DNA: TGTGCCAGCAGCGAGACAGGATACGACCAGTACTTC. Protein product: CASSETGYDQYF.

The V and J genes are TRBV19 and TRBJ1-2, with 7 bases aligning to TRBD1. CDR1 and CDR2 (germline): LNHDA, SQIVND (reference sequence). V gave up 8 bases and J gave up 0 bases; unmatched junction bases: 6. CDR3 length equals 14 residues. The CDR3 loop is CASAQTGTNYGYTF. CDR3 in DNA: TGTGCCAGTGCCCAGACAGGGACTAACTATGGCTACACCTTC.

The V call is TRBV6-6, the J call TRBJ1-1; TRBD1 agrees at 7 bases. Looked up from germline, CDR1 is MNHNY and CDR2 is SVGAGI (reference sequence). The ends lost 2 bases at V and 8 bases at J; junction bases unmatched: 5. This CDR3 region has 13 residues. The DNA for the CDR3 is TGTGCCAGCAGTTACCGACAGGGATTGGAAGCTTTCTTT. Amino acid sequence: CASSYRQGLEAFF.

In nucleotides, the CDR3 is TGTGCCAGCAGCACCGGGACTAGCGGGACCCAAGAGACCCAGTACTTC. The encoded protein is CASSTGTSGTQETQYF. The genes are TRBV5-6 and TRBJ2-5, with 13 positions matching TRBD2. V shed 4 bases and J 1 base; nucleotides not matched to a gene: 4. From germline, CDR1 is SGHDT and CDR2 YYEEEE. The CDR3 length is 16 residues.

This clone was found once. The gene calls are TRBV30 and TRBJ2-3; a weak D match, TRBD1 (5 bases). Germline-derived CDR1 and CDR2 are GTSNPN and SVGIG (reference sequence). Trimming left V 8 bases short and J 0 bases short, with 18 bases between. CDR3 size: 15 residues. CDR3 in DNA: TGTGCCGGACCCGACAGCCATGTCAGCACAGATACGCAGTATTTT. Its translation is CAGPDSHVSTDTQYF.

This sequence joins TRBV5-1 and TRBJ2-7; 7 positions agree with TRBD1. CDR3 length equals 15 residues. Germline loops: CDR1 SGHRS, CDR2 YFSETQ. V trimming: 6 bases; J trimming: 0 bases; junction bases outside the gene matches: 9. The CDR3 loop reads CASKVLYRGSYEQYF. The CDR3 coding sequence is TGCGCCAGCAAAGTCCTCTACAGGGGCTCCTACGAGCAGTACTTC.